A selection of T cell receptor beta chains follows, all from one sample in a study of early T cells in non-severe SARS-CoV-2 infection. MiXCR was run by TCRdb on the 5' RACE reads, yielding one entry per CDR3 protein. The table shows more than 35,000 distinct CDR3 sequences, with around 6.3% occurring only once. Sample: whole blood. The receptors here all came from an adult who was a healthcare worker with PCR-confirmed SARS-CoV-2 infection or an uninfected control (not recorded which). Each CDR3 is given with its conserved first and last residue. A D gene is named only where the DNA matches it firmly. Rows may omit the clone size; those that give it use once, few, many or a size class.

d_gene	abundance	v_gene	j_gene	CDR3aa	CDR3nt
-	many	TRBV5-1	TRBJ1-2	CASSPDGSYGYTF	TGCGCCAGCAGCCCTGACGGATCCTATGGCTACACCTTC
TRBD2	few	TRBV10-2	TRBJ2-3	CASVGLAGDTQYF	TGCGCCAGCGTAGGACTAGCGGGAGATACGCAGTATTTT
-	-	TRBV9	TRBJ2-7	CASSVTPDTIYEQYF	TGTGCCAGCAGCGTAACTCCGGACACGATCTACGAGCAGTACTTC
-	-	TRBV7-9	TRBJ2-3	CASSLLPTTGTDTQYF	TGTGCCAGCAGCCTCCTTCCCACCACGGGCACAGATACGCAGTATTTT
-	many	TRBV24-1	TRBJ2-3	CATSEVSDTQYF	TGTGCCACCAGTGAAGTCTCAGATACGCAGTATTTT
-	many	TRBV28	TRBJ1-3	CASSFEGKGGNTIYF	TGTGCCAGCAGTTTCGAGGGAAAAGGCGGAAACACCATATATTTT
-	-	TRBV5-1	TRBJ2-5	CASSSGGPLQETQYF	TGCGCCAGCAGCTCTGGGGGACCTCTCCAAGAGACCCAGTACTTC
-	many	TRBV20-1	TRBJ2-4	CSARGPNRDTKSGLAKNIQYF	TGCAGTGCTAGAGGCCCCAATCGGGACACCAAAAGCGGACTAGCCAAAAACATTCAGTACTTC
-	many	TRBV4-1	TRBJ2-5	CASSLGLAETQYF	TGCGCCAGCAGCCTTGGGCTAGCTGAGACCCAGTACTTC
-	many	TRBV7-9	TRBJ2-3	CASSLSRNTQYF	TGTGCCAGCAGCTTGAGTAGGAATACGCAGTATTTT
-	few	TRBV20-1	TRBJ1-2	CSARGGSGYTF	TGCAGTGCTAGAGGAGGGAGTGGCTACACCTTC
TRBD2	-	TRBV7-2	TRBJ2-5	CASSTRTSGGGAQYF	TGTGCCAGCAGCACCAGGACTAGCGGGGGTGGAGCCCAGTACTTC
TRBD2	many	TRBV4-3	TRBJ2-1	CASSRFGTSGTNEQFF	TGCGCCAGCAGCCGTTTTGGGACTAGCGGGACAAATGAGCAGTTCTTC
-	many	TRBV5-1	TRBJ2-2	CASSLERDTGELFF	TGCGCCAGCAGCTTGGAAAGAGACACCGGGGAGCTGTTTTTT
TRBD2	-	TRBV6-2/TRBV6-3	TRBJ2-5	CASWTGGQETQYF	TGTGCCAGCTGGACGGGGGGACAAGAGACCCAGTACTTC
-	many	TRBV20-1	TRBJ1-5	CSAGYMNSNQPQHF	TGCAGTGCTGGGTACATGAATAGCAATCAGCCCCAGCATTTT